The clone carrying this TCR beta chain came up many times. CDR3 size: 13 residues. Germline loops: CDR1 MNHNS, CDR2 SASEGT. V was clipped by 5 bases and J by 0 bases, with 8 bases between them. Multiplex PCR, run in two rounds, amplified TCR beta CDR3 from genomic DNA. First-round PCR used primers specific to each TRBV and TRBJ gene. The second round, a PCR step, used universal primers. MiXCR was run by TCRdb on the multiplex PCR reads, yielding one entry per CDR3 protein. Of around 30,000 distinct CDR3 sequences in the sample, around a third were seen once. The data were taken from a study of prognosis after radiotherapy for stage I lung cancer. For the study at large: In about 14 patients the disease was a newly diagnosed primary stage I lung tumor, whereas roughly five had oligometastatic NSCLC following surgical resection of the primary tumor. Not a single patient was given any concurrent therapy alongside stereotactic body radiotherapy, also referred to as SBRT.

The sequence was obtained from a donor aged 50 or older with non-small cell lung cancer. This chain links TRBV6-1 with TRBJ2-7; D is perhaps TRBD1 or TRBD2 (5 bases each). Here the sequenced sample was PBMCs, taken before or after stereotactic body radiation therapy (not recorded which). As DNA, the CDR3 is TGTGCCAGCAGTCGGGACGTCTCCTACGAGCAGTACTTC. This sequence encodes CASSRDVSYEQYF.